One sample yielded the 7 T cell receptor beta chains listed below, sequenced in a study of graft-versus-host responses after intestinal transplantation. TCRdb's table, derived via immunoSEQ multiplex PCR, lists solely in-frame clones and lacks some. The table lists tens of thousands of clones, over 85% of them singletons. The sample here was bone marrow, taken roughly 110 weeks after intestinal transplantation. The receptor source for this set is a human patient who received an intestinal transplant, so some T cells may come from the graft donor.

This clone was counted a few times. The rearrangement joins TRBV9 to TRBJ2-7; no definite D call. Trimming removed 4 bases from V and 3 bases from J, with 11 bases in between. Per germline, CDR1 SGDLS and CDR2 YYNGEE. The CDR3 is made up of 13 amino acids. The CDR3 DNA reads TGTGCCAGCAGCCTCACATTGGGCTACGAGCAGTACTTC. Encoded protein: CASSLTLGYEQYF.

CDR3 in amino acids: CASSLDPHGVDYGYTF. The CDR3 DNA sequence: TGTGCCAGCAGTTTAGACCCTCACGGGGTTGACTATGGCTACACCTTC. V gene TRBV27 combines with J gene TRBJ1-2; D uncertain. Trimming shortened V by 2 bases and J by 3 bases, and 16 bases separated the two germline ends. Germline values: CDR1 MNHEY, CDR2 SMNVEV (reference sequence). CDR3 size: 16 residues.

V is TRBV6-1 and J is TRBJ1-4; no clear D gene. V lost 5 bases to trimming and J lost 7 bases, with 2 bases between them. The germline gives CDR1 MNHNS, CDR2 SASEGT. The CDR3 length is 10 residues. The CDR3 sequence: CASSTEKLFF. CDR3 DNA: TGTGCCAGCAGTACTGAAAAACTGTTTTTT.

The J gene is TRBJ2-1, the V gene TRBV5-1, with 9 bases identical to TRBD2. The CDR3 contains 18 residues. J lost 0 bases, V lost 0 bases, and 7 bases had no gene match. Per germline, CDR1 SGHRS and CDR2 YFSETQ. The CDR3 DNA is TGCGCCAGCAGCTTGGCTCCGGCGGGGGGGATCTCCTACAATGAGCAGTTCTTC. Its translation: CASSLAPAGGISYNEQFF. The entire variable domain, with the rest obtained from reference TRBV5-1 and TRBJ2-1, is as follows: KAGVTQTPRYLIKTRGQQVTLSCSPISGHRSVSWYQQTPGQGLQFLFEYFSETQRNKGNFPGRFSGRQFSNSRSEMNVSTLELGDSALYLCASSLAPAGGISYNEQFFGPGTRLTVL.

The V gene is TRBV7-9, the J gene TRBJ1-1; D perhaps matches TRBD1 (6 bases). Per the germline V gene, CDR1 is SEHNR and CDR2 is FQNEAQ (reference sequence). V was trimmed by 5 bases and J by 0 bases, leaving 13 bases between them. The CDR3 sequence is 15 residues long. CDR3 bases: TGTGCCAGCAGCCCGGAGACAGGAATGAACACTGAAGCTTTCTTT. Its protein product is CASSPETGMNTEAFF.

The chain recombines TRBV14 with TRBJ2-1; D may be TRBD1 (5 bases). CDR1 is SGHDN, CDR2 FVKESK, per germline. This CDR3 has 15 amino acids. Between the trimmed V and J ends, which lost 4 bases and 0 bases, there was a span of 10 bases. CDR3 protein: CASSRGQSSYNEQFF. In nucleotides, the CDR3 is TGTGCCAGCAGCCGCGGACAAAGCTCCTACAATGAGCAGTTCTTC.

The chain uses TRBV30 and TRBJ2-5; the D gene is possibly TRBD2 (5 bases). Germline CDR1 is GTSNPN and CDR2 is SVGIG (reference sequence). The V end lost 2 bases, the J end lost 5 bases, and 15 bases lay between the germline ends. The CDR3 sequence is 14 residues long. The CDR3 bases are TGTGCCTGGAGTCTTGGACTGGGCGACGAGACCCAGTACTTC. Protein: CAWSLGLGDETQYF.